This T cell receptor (beta chain) was obtained from a study of cytomegalovirus exposure and HLA in healthy donors. Regarding the study as a whole: In a later analysis, V- and J-gene trimming of beta chains associated with a DCLRE1C missense variant, replicated independently. Cytomegalovirus-associated status was assigned to about 170 TCR beta chains. It was reportedly the case that the classifier diagnosed cytomegalovirus status with high specificity and sensitivity.

This clone was detected a few times. Antigen specificity is unknown. Different DNA sequences within this sample yield the same CDR3. The PCR had 60 Vbeta and 13 Jbeta primers. Produced via immunoSEQ multiplex PCR; TCRdb's table is partial and in-frame only. This repertoire shows 100,000 to 120,000 clones, approximately 14% found once; its top ten account for around 0.9%. The sequenced sample consisted of PBMCs. This sequence was found in a female donor in good health and CMV-seronegative.

The CDR3 is CASSLAGGYEQYF. The CDR3 DNA reads TGTGCCAGCAGTTTAGCGGGAGGGTACGAGCAGTACTTC. The chain joins TRBV28 to TRBJ2-7; 9 bases fit TRBD2. The CDR3 has 13 residues. Germline CDR1 is MDHEN and CDR2 is SYDVKM. Trimming removed 2 bases from V and 4 bases from J; junction bases left unmatched: 0.